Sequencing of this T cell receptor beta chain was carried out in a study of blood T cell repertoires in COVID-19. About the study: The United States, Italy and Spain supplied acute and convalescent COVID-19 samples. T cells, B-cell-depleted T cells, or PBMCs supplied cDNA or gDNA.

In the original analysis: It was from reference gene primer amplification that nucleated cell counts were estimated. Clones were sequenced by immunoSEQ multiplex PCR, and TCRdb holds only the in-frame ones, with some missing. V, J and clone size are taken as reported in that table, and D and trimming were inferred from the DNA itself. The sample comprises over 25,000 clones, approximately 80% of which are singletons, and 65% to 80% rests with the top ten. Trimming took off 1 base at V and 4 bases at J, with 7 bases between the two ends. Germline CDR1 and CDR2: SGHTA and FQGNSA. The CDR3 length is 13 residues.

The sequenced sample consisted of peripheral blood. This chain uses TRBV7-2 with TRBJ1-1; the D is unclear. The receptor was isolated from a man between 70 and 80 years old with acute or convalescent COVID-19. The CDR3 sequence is CASSLVRGTEAFF. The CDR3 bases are TGTGCCAGCAGCTTAGTACGGGGCACTGAAGCTTTCTTT. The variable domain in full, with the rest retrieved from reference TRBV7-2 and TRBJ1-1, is GAGVSQSPSNKVTEKGKDVELRCDPISGHTALYWYRQSLGQGLEFLIYFQGNSAPDKSGLPSDRFSAERTGGSVSTLTIQRTQQEDSAVYLCASSLVRGTEAFFGQGTRLTVV.